This passage covers 21 T cell receptor beta chains from one sample sequenced in a study of blood T cell repertoires in COVID-19. Only in-frame clones appear in the TCRdb table, and some are missing; sequencing was by immunoSEQ multiplex PCR. The repertoire includes 200,000 to 250,000 clones, approximately 78% of them detected once, and approximately 7.6% sits in the top ten. Sequenced sample: peripheral blood. The receptors originated from an elderly woman with COVID-19, enrolled during active disease.

This clone was observed a few times. The genes are TRBV30 and TRBJ1-5; maybe TRBD1 (6 bases). From germline, CDR1 is GTSNPN and CDR2 SVGIG (reference sequence). The ends were cut back, 0 bases at V and 7 bases at J, with 10 bases in the middle. The CDR3 is 13 residues long. The CDR3 nucleotides are TGTGCCTGGAGTGTCAGCAGGGGACAGCCCCAGCATTTT. It encodes CAWSVSRGQPQHF. Looking up the rest from reference TRBV30 and TRBJ1-5 gives the full variable domain: SQTIHQWPATLVQPVGSPLSLECTVEGTSNPNLYWYRQAAGRGLQLLFYSVGIGQISSEVPQNLSASRPQDRQFILSSKKLLLSDSGFYLCAWSVSRGQPQHFGDGTRLSIL.

The chain joins TRBV27 to TRBJ2-7; 7 bases line up with TRBD2. The CDR3 has 17 amino acids. Germline CDR1 MNHEY, CDR2 SMNVEV (reference sequence). V was pared by 6 bases and J by 0 bases, with 14 bases of the junction left unmatched. In nucleotides, the CDR3 is TGTGCCAGCAGAGTGGGCCGGGCTAGCGGACCCTCCTACGAGCAGTACTTC. Its translation: CASRVGRASGPSYEQYF.

The chain is built from TRBV19 and TRBJ2-7, with D tentatively TRBD1 (6 bases). Trimming pared 2 bases from V and 4 bases from J, leaving 9 bases between. Germline lookup yields CDR1 LNHDA and CDR2 SQIVND (reference sequence). The CDR3 loop spans 13 amino acids. CDR3 amino acids: CASSIQTGYEQYF. DNA of the CDR3: TGTGCCAGTAGTATACAAACAGGGTACGAGCAGTACTTC.

The V and J genes are TRBV29-1 and TRBJ1-2; D is unresolved. Trimming shortened V by 3 bases and J by 8 bases, and 13 bases separated the two germline ends. The V gene's germline CDR1 is SQVTM and CDR2 ANQGSEA. The CDR3 has 12 amino acids. The CDR3 coding sequence is TGCAGCGTTGATCGGGGTGGAACAGGCTACACCTTC. It codes for CSVDRGGTGYTF. Filled out from reference TRBV29-1 and TRBJ1-2, the complete variable domain reads SAVISQKPSRDICQRGTSLTIQCQVDSQVTMMFWYRQQPGQSLTLIATANQGSEATYESGFVIDKFPISRPNLTFSTLTVSNMSPEDSSIYLCSVDRGGTGYTFGSGTRLTVV.

V and J are TRBV28 and TRBJ1-2; D may be TRBD1 (5 bases). Deletions cut 3 bases from V and 8 bases from J, with 16 bases between. In germline, CDR1 is MDHEN, CDR2 SYDVKM. CDR3 size: 14 residues. CDR3 in DNA: TGTGCCAGCAGTTTCCCTCGGGGGTCTGGGGGCTACACCTTC. Protein product: CASSFPRGSGGYTF.

This clone turned up a few times. The CDR3 is CASSPDRVATQPQHF. CDR3 DNA sequence: TGTGCCAGCTCACCAGACAGGGTTGCCACGCAGCCCCAGCATTTT. The chain joins TRBV18 to TRBJ1-5, with TRBD1 matching 7 bases. V dropped 2 bases and J dropped 7; count of bases not matched to a gene: 8. Germline assignment: CDR1 KGHSH and CDR2 LQKENI. The CDR3 is made up of 15 amino acids.

The chain has TRBV5-1 and TRBJ1-1, with a weak D call TRBD1 (5 bases). V lost 0 bases, J lost 0 bases, and 9 bases lay in between. CDR3 length: 15 residues. The germline V gene encodes CDR1 SGHRS and CDR2 YFSETQ. The DNA for the CDR3 is TGCGCCAGCAGCTTGGTAACAGGAGTGAACACTGAAGCTTTCTTT. It encodes CASSLVTGVNTEAFF.

The chain couples TRBV28 to TRBJ1-2, with 9 bases fitting TRBD1. This CDR3 spans 15 amino acids. With 3 bases clipped from V and 6 bases from J, the junction kept 8 bases outside the gene matches. CDR1 and CDR2 (germline): MDHEN, SYDVKM. In DNA, the CDR3 is TGTGCCAGCAGTTTCATCTACAGGGGGCCTAATGGCTACACCTTC. Residues: CASSFIYRGPNGYTF.

The chain is built from TRBV5-1 and TRBJ2-2, with D perhaps matching TRBD1 (6 bases). Germline lookup yields CDR1 SGHRS and CDR2 YFSETQ. Trimming took off 4 bases at V and 2 bases at J, with 15 bases between the two ends. The CDR3 contains 16 residues. CDR3 protein: CASSTRGRSNTGELFF. CDR3 sequence (DNA): TGCGCCAGCAGCACCAGGGGCAGGTCAAACACCGGGGAGCTGTTTTTT. The full variable domain, completed using reference TRBV5-1 and TRBJ2-2, is KAGVTQTPRYLIKTRGQQVTLSCSPISGHRSVSWYQQTPGQGLQFLFEYFSETQRNKGNFPGRFSGRQFSNSRSEMNVSTLELGDSALYLCASSTRGRSNTGELFFGEGSRLTVL.

This clone was detected only once. This chain links TRBV6-4 with TRBJ1-2, with no clear D. Germline CDR1 MRHNA, CDR2 SNTAGT. The CDR3 length is 15 residues. V lost 0 bases to trimming and J lost 10 bases, with 18 bases between them. The CDR3 region is CASSDSIGTAASYTF. The CDR3 DNA reads as TGTGCCAGCAGTGACTCGATTGGAACGGCGGCTTCCTACACCTTC.

The V and J genes are TRBV24-1 and TRBJ2-5; D not resolved. Germline V gives CDR1 KGHDR, CDR2 SFDVKD. Trimming pared 2 bases from V and 5 bases from J, leaving 8 bases between. The CDR3 is 13 residues long. DNA of the CDR3: TGTGCCACCAGTGATTGGGTGGAGGAGACCCAGTACTTC. It encodes CATSDWVEETQYF.

The chain has TRBV3-1 (or the pseudogene TRBV3-2) and TRBJ2-3; 12 positions agree with TRBD2. The CDR3 sequence is 15 residues long. Trimming took 7 bases from V and 3 from J; bases not matched to a gene: 5. Germline V gene data show CDR1 as LGHDT and CDR2 as YNNKEL (reference sequence). For the CDR3, the DNA is TGTGCCAGCACCATCGGACTAGCGGGGACAGATACGCAGTATTTT. Its protein product is CASTIGLAGTDTQYF.

The chain has TRBV18 and TRBJ1-5; a weak D match, TRBD1 (6 bases). CDR1 KGHSH and CDR2 LQKENI come from the germline V gene. V lost 5 bases, J lost 0 bases, and 8 bases lay in between. This CDR3 spans 14 amino acids. The CDR3 DNA follows: TGTGCCAGCTCAAAACAGGGTAGCAATCAGCCCCAGCATTTT. This translates into CASSKQGSNQPQHF.

This chain connects TRBV7-3 to TRBJ2-3; D not resolved. V was trimmed by 2 bases and J by 1 base, leaving 4 bases between them. This CDR3 is 13 amino acids long. Germline V CDR1 and CDR2: SGHTA, FQGTGA. CDR3 protein: CASSLGGTDTQYF. DNA for the CDR3: TGTGCCAGCAGCTTAGGAGGCACAGATACGCAGTATTTT.

This chain links TRBV3-1 (or the pseudogene TRBV3-2) with TRBJ1-4; the match to TRBD1 covers 7 bases. Germline-derived CDR1 and CDR2 are LGHDT and YNNKEL (reference sequence). V shed 4 bases, J shed 4 bases, and the junction held 3 bases outside the gene matches. The CDR3 spans 14 residues. The CDR3 DNA sequence: TGTGCCAGCAGCCGCGGGGACAGTAATGAAAAACTGTTTTTT. Residues: CASSRGDSNEKLFF.

The chain links TRBV5-1 to TRBJ2-4, with D possibly TRBD1 on 6 matching bases. Trimming pared 3 bases from V and 4 bases from J, leaving 8 bases between. This CDR3 comprises 13 residues. Germline CDR1 SGHRS, CDR2 YFSETQ. For the CDR3, the DNA is TGCGCCAGCAGCTCCGGACAGAAAAACATTCAGTACTTC. This codes for CASSSGQKNIQYF. The full variable domain, completed using reference TRBV5-1 and TRBJ2-4, is KAGVTQTPRYLIKTRGQQVTLSCSPISGHRSVSWYQQTPGQGLQFLFEYFSETQRNKGNFPGRFSGRQFSNSRSEMNVSTLELGDSALYLCASSSGQKNIQYFGAGTRLSVL.

The chain has TRBV2 and TRBJ1-5; D unclear. V shed 0 bases and J shed 4 bases, with 7 bases lying between them. The CDR3 runs to 14 residues. Germline V gene data show CDR1 as SNHLY and CDR2 as FYNNEI. The CDR3 DNA follows: TGTGCCAGCAGTGAAGCGCGGGGTAATCAGCCCCAGCATTTT. It is translated as CASSEARGNQPQHF.

This clone was seen a handful of times. The rearrangement joins TRBV7-3 to TRBJ1-6; D possibly corresponds to TRBD1 (5 bases). Trimming stripped 2 bases from V and 8 bases from J, with 13 bases between. Germline-derived CDR1 and CDR2 are SGHTA and FQGTGA. The CDR3 consists of 15 residues. Written as DNA, the CDR3 is TGTGCCAGCAGCTTATTCGCAAACAGGTATTCACCCCTCCACTTT. This sequence encodes CASSLFANRYSPLHF.

This clone was recorded only once. This chain uses TRBV11-2 with TRBJ2-5; TRBD2 matches 9 bases. CDR3 size: 15 residues. V was pared by 0 bases and J by 4 bases, with 3 bases of the junction left unmatched. From germline, CDR1 is SGHAT and CDR2 FQNNGV. In nucleotides, the CDR3 is TGTGCCAGCAGCTTAGATGGCGGGGGGGGAGAGACCCAGTACTTC. Translating gives CASSLDGGGGETQYF.

This clone appeared a few times. The chain joins TRBV4-1 to TRBJ2-1; 8 bases align to TRBD2. The V segment lost 3 bases and the J segment 5 bases; nucleotides outside the gene matches: 12. CDR3 size: 17 residues. Germline V gives CDR1 MGHRA, CDR2 YSYEKL. CDR3 amino acids: CASSQRHQRELDNEQFF. Here the CDR3 DNA reads TGCGCCAGCAGCCAGCGGCACCAGCGGGAGTTAGACAATGAGCAGTTCTTC.

On this clone: Within the sample, other DNA sequences also encode this same CDR3. The V gene is TRBV10-2, the J gene TRBJ1-2; D not resolved. The CDR3 totals 11 residues. Per germline, CDR1 WSHSY and CDR2 SAAADI. Trimming pared 7 bases from V and 7 bases from J, leaving 10 bases between. The CDR3 nucleotides are TGCGCCAGCACTTCGGGGTTTGGCTACACCTTC. Translated: CASTSGFGYTF.